Sequencing of this TCR beta chain was carried out in a study of long-term antiretroviral therapy in people with HIV. The assay used was immunoSEQ (version v3.0), run at survey level. Profiled with immunoSEQ multiplex PCR; TCRdb holds only in-frame clones, not every one. Altogether about 16,000 clones are present, about 81% being singletons, with the ten largest covering roughly 14%. This clone was observed a single time. Sequencing was performed on unsorted PBMCs, taken 3.2 to 3.4 years after starting antiretroviral therapy. The clonotype comes from a middle-aged woman with HIV.

This CDR3 is CASSRGGDAFF. CDR3 nucleotide sequence: TGTGCCAGCAGCCGAGGGGGCGACGCTTTCTTT. V usage is TRBV14 and J usage is TRBJ1-1; 7 bases match TRBD1. The CDR3 covers 11 residues. The germline gives CDR1 SGHDN, CDR2 FVKESK. V was clipped by 4 bases and J by 11 bases; unmatched bases: 4.